Shown below are 26 T cell receptor beta chains from a single sample sequenced in a study of persistence of HIV-infected CD4 T cells. The libraries were made with immunoSEQ version 4 in survey mode. Only in-frame clones appear in the TCRdb table, and some are missing; sequencing was by immunoSEQ multiplex PCR. The sample gives under 15,000 clones, 71% of which show up once; about 17% is in the top ten. Lysates of CMV-infected fibroblasts at 10 ug/mL stimulated these cells. Sorting selected CD4+ T cells upregulating both CD40 ligand and CD69. The antigens these receptors bind are not known. The sample was CD4+ T cells sorted from PBMCs after 18-hour stimulation, taken from a patient who received antiretroviral therapy. The receptors come from an adult man with HIV who was CMV-seropositive.

A few counts support this clone. The chain uses TRBV4-1 and TRBJ2-5; a possible D gene is TRBD1 (5 bases). CDR1 and CDR2 (germline): MGHRA, YSYEKL. The CDR3 totals 14 residues. V shed 1 base and J shed 5 bases, with 11 bases lying between them. In DNA, the CDR3 is TGCGCCAGCAGCCAAGTCCCAGGGTTGGAGACCCAGTACTTC. This encodes CASSQVPGLETQYF.

The genes are TRBV4-1 and TRBJ1-3; D not resolved. V lost 2 bases to trimming and J lost 0 bases, with 5 bases between them. Germline V gene sequence: CDR1 MGHRA, CDR2 YSYEKL. The CDR3 totals 14 residues. CDR3 bases: TGCGCCAGCAGCCAACAGAACTCTGGAAACACCATATATTTT. Protein sequence: CASSQQNSGNTIYF.

The gene calls are TRBV12-3 or TRBV12-4 and TRBJ2-7; D is unresolved. The length of the CDR3 is 11 residues. Trimming removed 6 bases from V and 7 bases from J, with 10 bases in between. The CDR3 DNA follows: TGTGCCAGCAGCGAACTATGGGAGCAGTACTTC. Amino acid sequence: CASSELWEQYF.

This clone came up once. CDR3 nucleotides: TGTGCCAGCAGCTTAGTTGTAGGAAGGGGCACTGAAGCTTTCTTT. This gives the protein CASSLVVGRGTEAFF. V gene TRBV7-6 combines with J gene TRBJ1-1, with D maybe TRBD1 (5 bases). Germline V gene sequence: CDR1 SGHVS, CDR2 FNYEAQ. This CDR3 has 15 residues. The V end was cut by 1 base, the J end by 4 bases, with 13 bases between.

This sequence joins TRBV5-6 and TRBJ1-2, with D possibly TRBD1 on 6 matching bases. This CDR3 is 14 amino acids long. Between the trimmed V and J ends, which lost 0 bases and 4 bases, there was a span of 10 bases. Germline CDR1 and CDR2: SGHDT and YYEEEE. The CDR3 loop reads CASSLGQVSYGYTF. The CDR3 DNA is TGTGCCAGCAGCTTGGGACAGGTATCCTATGGCTACACCTTC.

The chain combines TRBV2 with TRBJ2-1; no clear D gene. CDR1 and CDR2 from the germline V gene are SNHLY and FYNNEI. The germline V and J ends were trimmed by 0 bases and 8 bases, with 14 bases remaining between them. The CDR3 is 15 amino acids. CDR3 loop: CASSEAGPRAHEQFF. The DNA for the CDR3 is TGTGCCAGCAGTGAAGCCGGGCCAAGGGCGCATGAGCAGTTCTTC.

The chain couples TRBV19 to TRBJ2-6; D gene ambiguous. The CDR3 totals 18 residues. V was trimmed by 2 bases and J by 1 base, leaving 15 bases between them. From germline, CDR1 is LNHDA and CDR2 SQIVND (reference sequence). The CDR3 region has the DNA TGTGCCAGTAGTATAATACACAGCCTTAAGTCTGGGGCCAACGTCCTGACTTTC. Translation: CASSIIHSLKSGANVLTF. The full variable domain, its missing parts supplied by reference TRBV19 and TRBJ2-6, is DGGITQSPKYLFRKEGQNVTLSCEQNLNHDAMYWYRQDPGQGLRLIYYSQIVNDFQKGDIAEGYSVSREKKESFPLTVTSAQKNPTAFYLCASSIIHSLKSGANVLTFGAGSRLTVL.

The V and J genes are TRBV7-7 and TRBJ2-1; 7 bases line up with TRBD1. Germline V gives CDR1 SSHAT, CDR2 FNYEAQ (reference sequence). The CDR3 sequence is 15 residues long. V shed 0 bases, J shed 5 bases, and the junction held 4 bases outside the gene matches. As DNA, the CDR3 is TGTGCCAGCAGCTTAGCCGGGACAGTTGACAATGAGCAGTTCTTC. It codes for CASSLAGTVDNEQFF.

In its sample, this clone was seen once. The chain couples TRBV2 to TRBJ2-3; the match to TRBD2 covers 8 bases. With V trimmed by 5 bases and J by 3 bases, 4 bases remained unmatched. CDR1 is SNHLY, CDR2 FYNNEI, per germline. CDR3 length equals 14 residues. DNA of the CDR3: TGTGCCAGCAGTCGGGGGGGGAAGACAGATACGCAGTATTTT. Its translation: CASSRGGKTDTQYF.

The J gene is TRBJ1-5, the V gene TRBV28; 8 bases align to TRBD1. Germline V gives CDR1 MDHEN, CDR2 SYDVKM. The junction had 2 bases not matched to a gene; V was cut back by 2 bases and J by 11 bases. This CDR3 has 12 residues. The CDR3, as DNA: TGTGCCAGCAGTTTAGAGACAGGGGCCCAGCATTTT. It specifies CASSLETGAQHF.

The chain joins TRBV12-3 or TRBV12-4 to TRBJ2-2, with 8 nucleotides matching TRBD2. The V and J ends lost 5 bases and 6 bases, in that order; junction bases with no gene match: 2. The CDR3 sequence is 13 residues long. The CDR3 DNA reads TGTGCCAGCAGTGGAGCGGGGGCCGGGGAGCTGTTTTTT. This translates into CASSGAGAGELFF.

The rearrangement joins TRBV19 to TRBJ1-1; TRBD1 might be the D (5 bases). There are 15 residues in the CDR3. Trimming took 6 bases from V and 0 from J, leaving 14 bases between them. CDR1 and CDR2 (germline): LNHDA, SQIVND (reference sequence). DNA of the CDR3: TGTGCCAGTAGGTCGCAGGGACGGGTGAACACTGAAGCTTTCTTT. It yields the protein CASRSQGRVNTEAFF.

The chain uses TRBV5-1 and TRBJ2-5; 9 bases align to TRBD1. The CDR3 loop spans 15 amino acids. The trim removed 1 base at V and 4 bases at J, leaving 5 bases unmatched. Germline assignment: CDR1 SGHRS and CDR2 YFSETQ. The CDR3 region is CASSLFTGGRETQYF. The CDR3 bases are TGCGCCAGCAGCTTGTTTACAGGGGGCAGAGAGACCCAGTACTTC. Filled out from reference TRBV5-1 and TRBJ2-5, the complete variable domain reads KAGVTQTPRYLIKTRGQQVTLSCSPISGHRSVSWYQQTPGQGLQFLFEYFSETQRNKGNFPGRFSGRQFSNSRSEMNVSTLELGDSALYLCASSLFTGGRETQYFGPGTRLLVL.

The V gene is TRBV28, the J gene TRBJ2-7; D is possibly TRBD1 (6 bases). Germline V CDR1 and CDR2: MDHEN, SYDVKM. CDR3 length: 14 amino acids. Trimming removed 1 base at V and 6 bases at J, with 13 bases between. The CDR3 DNA is TGTGCCAGCAGTTTATTCCAGGGGAATCGCGAGCAGTACTTC. The encoded protein is CASSLFQGNREQYF.

The chain joins TRBV19 to TRBJ1-1, with D perhaps TRBD1 (5 bases). V was trimmed by 9 bases and J by 5 bases, leaving 10 bases between them. From germline, CDR1 is LNHDA and CDR2 SQIVND (reference sequence). The CDR3 runs to 11 residues. The CDR3 DNA is TGTGCCAGCGGGAGGGGAACTGAAGCTTTCTTT. This codes for CASGRGTEAFF.

CDR3 in amino acids: CASSWGLSTDTQYF. The CDR3 nucleotides read TGTGCCAGCAGCTGGGGACTTAGCACAGATACGCAGTATTTT. V and J are TRBV7-2 and TRBJ2-3; the D gene is possibly TRBD2 (6 bases). CDR1 is SGHTA, CDR2 FQGNSA, per germline. The CDR3 runs to 14 residues. Trimming took off 4 bases at V and 0 bases at J, with 8 bases between the two ends. The full variable domain, with the rest looked up from reference TRBV7-2 and TRBJ2-3, is GAGVSQSPSNKVTEKGKDVELRCDPISGHTALYWYRQSLGQGLEFLIYFQGNSAPDKSGLPSDRFSAERTGGSVSTLTIQRTQQEDSAVYLCASSWGLSTDTQYFGPGTRLTVL.

This clone was observed a handful of times. This chain joins TRBV5-4 and TRBJ1-3; D call uncertain. CDR1 and CDR2 from the germline V gene are SGHNT and YYREEE (reference sequence). Deletions cut 4 bases from V and 3 bases from J, with 8 bases between. CDR3 size: 13 residues. CDR3 coding DNA: TGTGCCAGCAGCGTAGACGGTGGAAACACCATATATTTT. The encoded protein is CASSVDGGNTIYF.

The J gene is TRBJ2-3, the V gene TRBV11-3, with a possible D match to TRBD2 (6 bases). V dropped 5 bases and J dropped 3 bases, with 15 bases sitting between them. Germline-derived CDR1 and CDR2 are SGHNT and YENEEA. There are 15 residues in the CDR3. The CDR3 bases are TGTGCCAGCAGCCTGGGACGGAGGGTAACAGATACGCAGTATTTT. Protein product: CASSLGRRVTDTQYF.

The table lists this clone with a count of one. This rearrangement joins TRBV7-2 to TRBJ2-5; TRBD2 agrees at 14 bases. The CDR3 is 15 residues long. The V gene's germline CDR1 is SGHTA and CDR2 FQGNSA. After removal of 4 bases from V and 12 bases from J, the junction contained 10 bases not matched to a gene. The CDR3 reads CASSSGTSGGQAKYF. CDR3 DNA: TGTGCCAGCAGCTCCGGGACTAGCGGGGGCCAGGCTAAGTACTTC.

This chain joins TRBV2 and TRBJ2-1; TRBD1 matches 9 bases. This CDR3 has 18 amino acids. V shed 7 bases and J 1 base; nucleotides not matched to a gene: 14. The germline CDR1 and CDR2 sequences are SNHLY and FYNNEI. CDR3 region: CASMGSIPGQGSYNEQFF. The CDR3 nucleotides are TGTGCCAGCATGGGAAGCATTCCGGGACAGGGATCCTACAATGAGCAGTTCTTC.

This clone has just a few counts. The chain carries TRBV7-3 and TRBJ1-5; TRBD1 aligns across 8 bases. CDR3 length: 17 residues. Unmatched junction bases numbered 5, after V lost 0 bases and J lost 1 base. Germline assignment: CDR1 SGHTA and CDR2 FQGTGA. The CDR3 DNA reads as TGTGCCAGCAGCTTAACTTTCGGGACAGGCAGCAATCAGCCCCAGCATTTT. This sequence encodes CASSLTFGTGSNQPQHF.

This rearrangement joins TRBV18 to TRBJ2-7, with D tentatively TRBD2 (5 bases). The ends were cut back, 5 bases at V and 5 bases at J, with 16 bases in the middle. Germline-derived CDR1 and CDR2 are KGHSH and LQKENI. The CDR3 consists of 14 residues. The CDR3 sequence: CASSSQAGVDEQYF. The CDR3, as DNA: TGTGCCAGCTCATCCCAGGCGGGCGTGGACGAGCAGTACTTC. The full variable domain, rest sourced from reference TRBV18 and TRBJ2-7, is NAGVMQNPRHLVRRRGQEARLRCSPMKGHSHVYWYRQLPEEGLKFMVYLQKENIIDESGMPKERFSAEFPKEGPSILRIQQVVRGDSAAYFCASSSQAGVDEQYFGPGTRLTVT.

This clone appeared a single time. The chain employs TRBV19 and TRBJ1-6; TRBD1 agrees at 9 bases. Looked up from germline, CDR1 is LNHDA and CDR2 is SQIVND (reference sequence). With 5 bases clipped from V and 2 bases from J, the junction kept 7 bases outside the gene matches. CDR3 length: 17 amino acids. CDR3 region: CASSAGTGNTYNSPLHF. The DNA of the CDR3 is TGTGCCAGTAGTGCCGGGACAGGGAATACCTATAATTCACCCCTCCACTTT.

This rearrangement joins TRBV7-8 to TRBJ1-1, with unresolved D. This CDR3 is built from 14 residues. The germline CDR1 and CDR2 sequences are SGHVS and FQNEAQ. Trimming removed 5 bases from V and 0 bases from J, with 10 bases in between. The CDR3 DNA is TGTGCCAGCAGCCCTTCCGAGGTGAACACTGAAGCTTTCTTT. The encoded protein is CASSPSEVNTEAFF.

CDR3 in amino acids: CASRSEHPNTEAFF. The CDR3 DNA reads as TGTGCCAGCAGATCCGAACACCCGAACACTGAAGCTTTCTTT. This chain connects TRBV6-5 to TRBJ1-1; no clear D. The germline gives CDR1 MNHEY, CDR2 SVGAGI. This CDR3 region has 14 residues. V lost 6 bases and J 1 base, leaving 12 bases between the germline ends.

Only one count was recorded for this clone. The chain recombines TRBV20-1 with TRBJ1-1, with D unresolved. The V gene lost 7 bases and the J gene lost 7 bases, with 13 bases spanning the gap. The CDR3 covers 11 residues. The germline V gene encodes CDR1 DFQATT and CDR2 SNEGSKA (reference sequence). The CDR3 region is CSVASANEAFF. For the CDR3, the DNA is TGCAGTGTCGCCTCCGCCAATGAAGCTTTCTTT.